Listed below are T cell receptor beta chains from one sample, sequenced in a study of T cell changes during pregnancy in multiple sclerosis. Sequencing used immunoSEQ multiplex PCR; TCRdb keeps in-frame clones, though not all of them. The sample yields 100,000 or so clones, nearly 95% seen once. Sample: peripheral blood, taken after pregnancy. The receptors come from a female donor in good health, enrolled as a control in a pregnancy study. CDR3s include the opening cysteine and the closing phenylalanine or tryptophan. The D gene is left open where the match is weak. The size entry is marked missing in some rows and otherwise reads once, few, many or a size class.

DNA,CDR3,J,V,D,size
TGTGCCAGCAGCTTAGGGTGGGCCGTCACTGAAGCTTTCTTT,CASSLGWAVTEAFF,TRBJ1-1,TRBV7-8,NA,NA
TGCGCCAGCAGACCGGCGGGGGCCCATGGCTACACCTTC,CASRPAGAHGYTF,TRBJ1-2,TRBV5-1,NA,NA
TGTGCCAGCAGCCAAGCGATAGCGGGAGAGAACAATGAGCAGTTCTTC,CASSQAIAGENNEQFF,TRBJ2-1,TRBV4-2,TRBD2,NA
TGTGCCAGCAGCCCAACAGGGGCTGAAAAACTGTTTTTT,CASSPTGAEKLFF,TRBJ1-4,TRBV9,TRBD1,NA
TGCGCCAGCAGCCAGAGGGCTAGCGGCTACGAGCAGTACTTC,CASSQRASGYEQYF,TRBJ2-7,TRBV4-1,TRBD2,once
TGTGCCAGCAGCTTCCAGGGTAACGAGCAGTACTTC,CASSFQGNEQYF,TRBJ2-7,TRBV7-9,NA,NA
TGTGCCAGCAGTGTGGGGACAGAGGGTGAGCAGTACTTC,CASSVGTEGEQYF,TRBJ2-7,TRBV2,TRBD1,NA
TGTGCCACCCCTGGCAGCTCTGGAAACACCATATATTTT,CATPGSSGNTIYF,TRBJ1-3,TRBV7-9,NA,NA
TGCAGCGTTGACAGGGGGGCGGCTACCTACACTGAAGCTTTCTTT,CSVDRGAATYTEAFF,TRBJ1-1,TRBV29-1,TRBD1,NA
TGTGCCAGCAGCTTAGCTTCTGGGTCTAGGGGGTATACGCAGTATTTT,CASSLASGSRGYTQYF,TRBJ2-3,TRBV11-1,NA,once
TGTGCCTGGAGTGTAGGGACAGGTGAAGCTTTCTTT,CAWSVGTGEAFF,TRBJ1-1,TRBV30,TRBD1,few
TGTGCCAGCTCACGTCGTACATTTAGTTTGACAGGGGAAAACATTCAGTACTTC,CASSRRTFSLTGENIQYF,TRBJ2-4,TRBV18,TRBD1,NA
TGTGCCAGCTCACCTAACACGGGTAATGAAAAACTGTTTTTT,CASSPNTGNEKLFF,TRBJ1-4,TRBV18,NA,once
TGCAGCGTTGAAGCATCCGGGTCGGCCACTGAAGCTTTCTTT,CSVEASGSATEAFF,TRBJ1-1,TRBV29-1,NA,NA
TGCAGCGTTTTACTCATCGGGATGAACACTGAAGCTTTCTTT,CSVLLIGMNTEAFF,TRBJ1-1,TRBV29-1,NA,NA
TGTGCCAGCAGCTTACCAGGGGGCTGGTATGGCTACACCTTC,CASSLPGGWYGYTF,TRBJ1-2,TRBV7-9,TRBD1,once
TGCGCCAGCAGCCCTGAGGGGGCAGGGAGGCGCGAGCAGTACTTC,CASSPEGAGRREQYF,TRBJ2-7,TRBV5-1,NA,NA
TGTGCCAGTAGGACTAGCGGGATAATCTACGAGCAGTACTTC,CASRTSGIIYEQYF,TRBJ2-7,TRBV27,TRBD2,NA
TGTGCCAGTAGAATGGACAGGGGGCGGACCGGGGAGCTGTTTTTT,CASRMDRGRTGELFF,TRBJ2-2,TRBV19,TRBD1,once
TGCGCCAGCAGCCAAGATTTGGGGGGGCGCTACGAGCAGTACTTC,CASSQDLGGRYEQYF,TRBJ2-7,TRBV4-1,NA,NA
TGTGCCTGGACCAGGATAGGAGGCCCTTGGGCCGGGGAGCTGTTTTTT,CAWTRIGGPWAGELFF,TRBJ2-2,TRBV30,NA,once
TGCGCCAGCAGCCTTGAGTCCATCTTAGCGGGAGGGTTCACTACCCAGTACTTC,CASSLESILAGGFTTQYF,TRBJ2-5,TRBV4-1,TRBD2,NA
TGTGCCAGCAGTGCGTACAGGGTAGAACAAGAGACCCAGTACTTC,CASSAYRVEQETQYF,TRBJ2-5,TRBV28,NA,NA
TGTGCCAGCAGCTTAGCAGGGGGAAAAAACATTCAGTACTTC,CASSLAGGKNIQYF,TRBJ2-4,TRBV7-2,NA,NA
TGTGCCGGAGGACTAGCGGGAGGAGCGCAGTTCTTC,CAGGLAGGAQFF,TRBJ2-1,TRBV28,TRBD2,NA
TGTGCCAGCAGCTTGGGACAGGGGTCCTTTGGCTACACCTTC,CASSLGQGSFGYTF,TRBJ1-2,TRBV7-9,TRBD1,NA
TGTGCCTGGAGCGCCGGGACAGGGGCCTACGAGCAGTACTTC,CAWSAGTGAYEQYF,TRBJ2-7,TRBV30,TRBD1,NA
TGCAGCGTTCTCGGACTAGCGGGATACAATGAGCAGTTCTTC,CSVLGLAGYNEQFF,TRBJ2-1,TRBV29-1,TRBD2,NA
TGCGCCAGCGGGCCGGGACAGCCTCAAGAGACCCAGTACTTC,CASGPGQPQETQYF,TRBJ2-5,TRBV5-1,TRBD1,NA
TGCGCCAGCAGCTCAGGACAAGCCGACGAGCAGTACTTC,CASSSGQADEQYF,TRBJ2-7,TRBV5-1,NA,NA
TGTGCCATCAGTGAGCCGCGAGGGGAGCAGTTCTTC,CAISEPRGEQFF,TRBJ2-1,TRBV10-3,NA,NA
TGTGCCTGGGGTACAGGGGCCCTAGCCAAAAACATTCAGTACTTC,CAWGTGALAKNIQYF,TRBJ2-4,TRBV30,TRBD1,NA
TGCAGCGTAATCCGGGACAGGGGGCTGAATGAGCAGTTCTTC,CSVIRDRGLNEQFF,TRBJ2-1,TRBV29-1,TRBD1,NA
TGTGCCAGTTCGGGGACTAGCGGGATAGAGCAGTACTTC,CASSGTSGIEQYF,TRBJ2-7,TRBV25-1,TRBD2,once
TGTGCCAGCAGCTTGTGGCTAGCGGGAGCACACGAGCAGTACTTC,CASSLWLAGAHEQYF,TRBJ2-7,TRBV5-4,TRBD2,NA
TGTGCCAGCAGTGGAGGACTAGCGTACAATGAGCAGTTCTTC,CASSGGLAYNEQFF,TRBJ2-1,TRBV27,TRBD2,NA
TGTGCCAGCGGGGAGGAGGGGGCAGACGAGCAGTACTTC,CASGEEGADEQYF,TRBJ2-7,TRBV7-6,NA,NA
TGTGCCATCAGGTCAGGGGCTAACTATGGCTACACCTTC,CAIRSGANYGYTF,TRBJ1-2,TRBV10-3,NA,NA
TGCGCCAGCAGCCTGGGCAGGGGGGACTATGGCTACACCTTC,CASSLGRGDYGYTF,TRBJ1-2,TRBV5-1,TRBD1,NA
TGCGCCAGCAGCATGGGGACTAGCGGGACAAAAAACATTCAGTACTTC,CASSMGTSGTKNIQYF,TRBJ2-4,TRBV5-1,TRBD2,NA
TGTGCCAGCAGGGATAGCGGGAGTATCTCCAATGAGCAGTTCTTC,CASRDSGSISNEQFF,TRBJ2-1,TRBV7-9,TRBD2,NA
TGTGCCAGCAGCTTAGCCAGGGGGGTCGAGCAGTACTTC,CASSLARGVEQYF,TRBJ2-7,TRBV13,NA,NA
TGTGCCAGCAGCTCAGACGGAGCCTACGAGCAGTACTTC,CASSSDGAYEQYF,TRBJ2-7,TRBV7-2,NA,NA
TGTGCCAGCAGCTTGAGGGGGACTAGCGGGCAGCCCACGCAGTATTTT,CASSLRGTSGQPTQYF,TRBJ2-3,TRBV5-6,TRBD2,NA
TGTGCCATCAGTGTGACGGGGGGGGTTTACGAGCAGTACTTC,CAISVTGGVYEQYF,TRBJ2-7,TRBV10-3,TRBD2,NA
TGTGCCACCAGCAAGTTTCCGGGAGCCTACGAGCAGTACTTC,CATSKFPGAYEQYF,TRBJ2-7,TRBV15,NA,NA
TGCGCCAGCACGGGACAGGGTACTGAGACCCAGTACTTC,CASTGQGTETQYF,TRBJ2-5,TRBV5-1,TRBD1,NA
TGTGCCAGCAGCCCGCCGGGACTAGCCACTCTTACCGGGGAGCTGTTTTTT,CASSPPGLATLTGELFF,TRBJ2-2,TRBV7-9,TRBD2,NA
TGTGCCAGCAGCTCCCAAACCGGGACTAGCGGGATCCTCAAGCAGTACTTC,CASSSQTGTSGILKQYF,TRBJ2-7,TRBV11-2,TRBD2,NA